The entry below describes one TCR beta chain. These data come from a study of blood T cell repertoires in COVID-19. At the level of the study: Acute and convalescent COVID-19 samples came from the United States, Italy and Spain. T cells, B-cell-depleted T cells, or PBMCs supplied cDNA or gDNA.

CDR3 length: 21 residues. V trimming: 3 bases; J trimming: 12 bases; junction bases outside the gene matches: 32. CDR1 and CDR2 from the germline V gene are WNHNN and SYGVQD (reference sequence). Original data processing: For nucleated cells, counts were estimated from reference gene primer amplification. Some clones are missing from TCRdb's copy, which holds only in-frame ones; the method was immunoSEQ multiplex PCR. The D gene and trimming were derived from the DNA, and the V and J assignments and clone size from that table. The sample carries 63,000 or so clones, under 90% recorded once. The sequence derives from a man aged 60 to 69 with acute or convalescent COVID-19. The sample consisted of peripheral blood. The V gene is TRBV10-1, the J gene TRBJ2-1; the match to TRBD2 covers 7 bases. CDR3 sequence: CASSDLGYWAYGGGPKGGQFF. CDR3 DNA sequence: TGCGCCAGCAGTGACCTCGGATATTGGGCCTACGGCGGGGGACCTAAAGGAGGGCAGTTCTTC.